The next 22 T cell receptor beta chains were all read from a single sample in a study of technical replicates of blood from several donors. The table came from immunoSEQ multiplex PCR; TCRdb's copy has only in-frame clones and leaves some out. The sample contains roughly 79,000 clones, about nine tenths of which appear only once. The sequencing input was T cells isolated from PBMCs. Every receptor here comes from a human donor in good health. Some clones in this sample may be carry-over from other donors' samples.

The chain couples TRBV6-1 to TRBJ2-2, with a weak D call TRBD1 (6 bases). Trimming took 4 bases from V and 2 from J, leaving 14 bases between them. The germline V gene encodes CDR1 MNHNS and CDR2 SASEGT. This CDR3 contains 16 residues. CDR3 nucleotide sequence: TGTGCCAGCAGTGCACAGGGTGCGTTAAACACCGGGGAGCTGTTTTTT. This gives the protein CASSAQGALNTGELFF.

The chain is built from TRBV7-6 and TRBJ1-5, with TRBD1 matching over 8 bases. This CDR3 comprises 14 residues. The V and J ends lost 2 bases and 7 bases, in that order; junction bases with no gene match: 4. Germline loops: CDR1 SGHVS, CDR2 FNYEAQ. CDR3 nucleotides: TGTGCCAGCAGCTTACAGGGGGCAGGCCAGCCCCAGCATTTT. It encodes CASSLQGAGQPQHF. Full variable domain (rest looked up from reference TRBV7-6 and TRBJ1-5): GAGVSQSPRYKVTKRGQDVALRCDPISGHVSLYWYRQALGQGPEFLTYFNYEAQQDKSGLPNDRFSAERPEGSISTLTIQRTEQRDSAMYRCASSLQGAGQPQHFGDGTRLSIL.

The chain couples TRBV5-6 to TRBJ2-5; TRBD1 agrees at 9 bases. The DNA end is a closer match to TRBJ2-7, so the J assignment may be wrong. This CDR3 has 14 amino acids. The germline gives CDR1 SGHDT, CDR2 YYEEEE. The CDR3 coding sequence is TGTGCCAGCAGCTTGGGGACAGGGGCGTACGAGCAGTACTTC. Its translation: CASSLGTGAYEQYF.

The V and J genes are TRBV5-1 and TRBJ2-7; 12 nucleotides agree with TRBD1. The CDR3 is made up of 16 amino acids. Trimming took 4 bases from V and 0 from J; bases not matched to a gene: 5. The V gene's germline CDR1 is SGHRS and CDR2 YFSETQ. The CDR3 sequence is CASSPGGQGASYEQYF. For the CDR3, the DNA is TGCGCCAGCAGCCCGGGGGGACAGGGGGCCTCCTACGAGCAGTACTTC.

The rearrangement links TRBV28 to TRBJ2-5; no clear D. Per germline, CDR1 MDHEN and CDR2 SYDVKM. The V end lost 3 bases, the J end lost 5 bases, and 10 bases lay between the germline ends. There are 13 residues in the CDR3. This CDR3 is CASSFRLDETQYF. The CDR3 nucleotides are TGTGCCAGCAGTTTCCGACTTGACGAGACCCAGTACTTC. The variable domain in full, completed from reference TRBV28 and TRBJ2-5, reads DVKVTQSSRYLVKRTGEKVFLECVQDMDHENMFWYRQDPGLGLRLIYFSYDVKMKEKGDIPEGYSVSREKKERFSLILESASTNQTSMYLCASSFRLDETQYFGPGTRLLVL.

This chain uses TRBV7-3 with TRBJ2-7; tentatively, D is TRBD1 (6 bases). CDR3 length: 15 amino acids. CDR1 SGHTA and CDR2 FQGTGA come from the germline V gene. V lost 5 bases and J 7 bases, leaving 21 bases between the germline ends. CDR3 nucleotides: TGTGCCAGCAGCGAAACGACAGGCCCCCTAGGGGAGCAGTACTTC. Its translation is CASSETTGPLGEQYF.

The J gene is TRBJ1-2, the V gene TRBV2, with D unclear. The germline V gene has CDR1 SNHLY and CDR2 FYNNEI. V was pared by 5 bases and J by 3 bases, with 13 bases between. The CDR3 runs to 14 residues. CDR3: CASSLSGGHYGYTF. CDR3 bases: TGTGCCAGCAGTCTGTCGGGAGGACACTATGGCTACACCTTC.

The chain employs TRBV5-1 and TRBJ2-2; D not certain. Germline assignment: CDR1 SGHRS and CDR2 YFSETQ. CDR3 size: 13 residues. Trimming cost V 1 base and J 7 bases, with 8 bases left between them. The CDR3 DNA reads TGCGCCAGCAGCTTGCGGTTTGGCGGGGAGCTGTTTTTT. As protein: CASSLRFGGELFF.

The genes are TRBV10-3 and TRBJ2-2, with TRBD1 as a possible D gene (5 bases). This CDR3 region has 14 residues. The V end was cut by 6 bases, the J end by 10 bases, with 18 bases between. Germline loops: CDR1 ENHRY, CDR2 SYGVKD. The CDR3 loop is CAIRTINRTSELFF. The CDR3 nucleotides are TGTGCCATCAGAACTATTAACAGGACCTCGGAGCTGTTTTTT.

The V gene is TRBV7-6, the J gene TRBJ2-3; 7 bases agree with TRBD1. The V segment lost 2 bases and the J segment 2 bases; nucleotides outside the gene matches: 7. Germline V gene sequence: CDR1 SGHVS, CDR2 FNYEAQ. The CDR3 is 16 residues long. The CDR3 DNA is TGTGCCAGCAGCTTAACAGGGGACCTCTTCACAGATACGCAGTATTTT. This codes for CASSLTGDLFTDTQYF.

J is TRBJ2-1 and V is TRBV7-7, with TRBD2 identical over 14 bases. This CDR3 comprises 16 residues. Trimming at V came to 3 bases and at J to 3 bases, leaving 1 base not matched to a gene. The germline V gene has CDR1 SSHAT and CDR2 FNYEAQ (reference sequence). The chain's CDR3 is CASSLGLAGVYNEQFF. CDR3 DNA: TGTGCCAGCAGCTTGGGACTAGCGGGGGTCTACAATGAGCAGTTCTTC.

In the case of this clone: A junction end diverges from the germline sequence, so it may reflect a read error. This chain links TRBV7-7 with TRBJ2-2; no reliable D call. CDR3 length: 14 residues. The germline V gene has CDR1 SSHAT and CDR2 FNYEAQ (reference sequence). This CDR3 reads CASSPISSTGELFF. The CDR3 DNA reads TGTGCTAGCAGCCCCATATCGAGCACCGGGGAGCTGTTTTTT.

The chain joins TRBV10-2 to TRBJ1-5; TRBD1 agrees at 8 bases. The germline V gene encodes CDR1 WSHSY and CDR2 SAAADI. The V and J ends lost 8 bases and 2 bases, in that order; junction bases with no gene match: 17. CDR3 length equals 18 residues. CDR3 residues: CASQHRLAGGGGNQPQHF. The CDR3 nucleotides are TGCGCCAGCCAACACCGTCTCGCAGGGGGCGGGGGCAATCAGCCCCAGCATTTT.

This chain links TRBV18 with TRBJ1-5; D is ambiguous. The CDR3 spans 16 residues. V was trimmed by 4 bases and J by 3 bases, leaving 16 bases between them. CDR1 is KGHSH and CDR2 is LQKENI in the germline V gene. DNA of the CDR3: TGTGCCAGCTCACGGGAGGTCCCAGGTGACAATCAGCCCCAGCATTTT. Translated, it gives CASSREVPGDNQPQHF.

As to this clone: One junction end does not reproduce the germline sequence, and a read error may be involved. The CDR3 nucleotides read TGTGCCACCAGCCGAGAGAGAAATCAGCCCCAGCATTTT. The encoded protein is CATSRERNQPQHF. J is TRBJ1-5 and V is TRBV15; D is unclear. CDR3 length equals 13 residues. Per the germline V gene, CDR1 is LNHNV and CDR2 is YYDKDF (reference sequence).

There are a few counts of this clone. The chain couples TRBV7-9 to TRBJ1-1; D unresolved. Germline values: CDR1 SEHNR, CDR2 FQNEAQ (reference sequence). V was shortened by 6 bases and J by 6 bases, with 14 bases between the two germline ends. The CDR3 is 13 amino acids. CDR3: CASSFAARAEAFF. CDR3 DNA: TGTGCCAGCAGTTTTGCCGCGAGGGCTGAAGCTTTCTTT.

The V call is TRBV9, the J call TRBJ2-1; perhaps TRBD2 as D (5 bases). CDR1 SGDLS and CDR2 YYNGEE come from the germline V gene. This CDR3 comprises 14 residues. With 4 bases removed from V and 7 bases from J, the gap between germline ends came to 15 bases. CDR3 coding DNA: TGTGCCAGCAGCTCAGAGGGAGAATGGAATGAGCAGTTCTTC. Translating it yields CASSSEGEWNEQFF.

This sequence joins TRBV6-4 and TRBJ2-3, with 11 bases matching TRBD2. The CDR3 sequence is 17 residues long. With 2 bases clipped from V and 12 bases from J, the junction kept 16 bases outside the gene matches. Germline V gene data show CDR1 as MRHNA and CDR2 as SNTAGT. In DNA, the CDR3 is TGTGCCAGCAGTGACCTTTTTCCTAGCGGGGGGCCTATCCATCAGTATTTT. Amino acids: CASSDLFPSGGPIHQYF.

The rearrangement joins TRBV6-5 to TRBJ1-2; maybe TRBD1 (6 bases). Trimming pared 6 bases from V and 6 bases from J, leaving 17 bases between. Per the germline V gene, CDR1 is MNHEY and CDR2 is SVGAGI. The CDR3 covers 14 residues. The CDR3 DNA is TGTGCCAGCAGGACCGGGACACTCAAAGATGGCTACACCTTC. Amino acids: CASRTGTLKDGYTF.

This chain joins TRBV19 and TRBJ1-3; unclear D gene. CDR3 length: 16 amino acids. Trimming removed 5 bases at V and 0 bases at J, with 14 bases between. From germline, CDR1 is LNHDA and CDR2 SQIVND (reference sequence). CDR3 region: CASSPPAGISGNTIYF. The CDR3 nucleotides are TGTGCCAGTAGTCCCCCGGCGGGGATCTCTGGAAACACCATATATTTT.

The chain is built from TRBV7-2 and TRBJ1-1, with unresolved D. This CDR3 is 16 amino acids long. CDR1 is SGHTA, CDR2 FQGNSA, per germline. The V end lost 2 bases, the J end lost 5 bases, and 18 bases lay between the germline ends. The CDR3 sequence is CASSLPRRVVGTEAFF. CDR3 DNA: TGTGCCAGCAGCTTACCTCGGAGGGTTGTGGGGACTGAAGCTTTCTTT.

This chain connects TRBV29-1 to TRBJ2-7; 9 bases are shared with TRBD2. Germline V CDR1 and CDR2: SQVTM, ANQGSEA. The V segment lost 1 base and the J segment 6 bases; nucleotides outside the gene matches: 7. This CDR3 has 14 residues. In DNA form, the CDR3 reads TGCAGCGTTGAAGTCGTCCTAGCGGGGCGCGAGCAGTACTTC. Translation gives CSVEVVLAGREQYF.